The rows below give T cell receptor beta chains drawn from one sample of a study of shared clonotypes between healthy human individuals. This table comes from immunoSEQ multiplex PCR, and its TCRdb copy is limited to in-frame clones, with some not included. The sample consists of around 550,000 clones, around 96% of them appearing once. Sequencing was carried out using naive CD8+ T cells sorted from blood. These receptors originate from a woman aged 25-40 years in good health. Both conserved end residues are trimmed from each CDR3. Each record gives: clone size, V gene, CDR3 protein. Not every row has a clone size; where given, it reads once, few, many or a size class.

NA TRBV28 ASSRTGIYEQY
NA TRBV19 ASTPWGTGFGELF
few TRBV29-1 SGGAGAEQY
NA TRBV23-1 ASSQQDREWSPVYEQY
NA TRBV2 ASRGGDIPF
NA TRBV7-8 ASSFLRQGTDTQY
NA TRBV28 AIRDSSYEQY
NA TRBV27 ASSPWDGYYGYT
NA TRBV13 ASSTRDRGPYEQY
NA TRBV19 ASSIVGDIPGYEQY
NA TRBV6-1 ASSENGEGYGYT
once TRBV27 ASSFVSLNSPLH
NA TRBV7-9 ASSPDGPQETQY
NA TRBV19 ASRRSVTGDVISNQPQH
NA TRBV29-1 SVEDSSGVQY
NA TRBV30 AWEVLAGYNEQF
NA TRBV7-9 ASSSPLSVEKLF
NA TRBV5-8 ASSLGTGSEQF
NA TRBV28 ASSFTPLTSGNEQF
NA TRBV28 ASSLIPGWNSPLH
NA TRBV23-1 ASSQSKSTSGSLSYEQY
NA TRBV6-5 ASSSHRGNTEAF
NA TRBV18 ASSPPDRVGNRGYT
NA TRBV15 ATSTGTGGYEQY
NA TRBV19 ASSSPEGLVGEQY
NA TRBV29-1 SGLAGEGEQF
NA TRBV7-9 ASSEGQSNTGELF
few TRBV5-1 ASRQGAYGYT
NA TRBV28 ASSSPPAALNEQY
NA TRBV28 ASSFSSSYEQY
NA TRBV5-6 ASSPRLAGSPDYEQY
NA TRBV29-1 SVTGLAGLTDTQY
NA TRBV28 ASSFAYRDTTVGTEAF
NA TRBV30 AWSVSFAGPGANVLT